A single TCR beta chain is shown here with its context. This sample stems from a study of human T cells and chemical hapten exposure. V was pared by 1 base and J by 2 bases, with 8 bases between. CDR1 is LNHDA, CDR2 SQIVND, per germline (reference sequence). This CDR3 has 14 amino acids. This sample's time point: patch test 1, 2 weeks after DPC sensitization. Indicated treatment: therapeutic diphenylcyclopropenone sensitization with weekly scalp DPC. TCRdb re-called the RACE reads with MiXCR, one entry per CDR3 protein. Altogether about 110,000 distinct CDR3 sequences are present, roughly 11% being singletons, with the ten largest covering roughly 3.2%.

Sequencing was performed on whole blood, taken in connection with sensitization to the hapten diphenylcyclopropenone (DPC). The rearrangement uses TRBV19 and TRBJ2-5, with D possibly being TRBD1 (5 bases). The TCR originated in a middle-aged woman with alopecia areata. Some clones in this sample may be carry-over from other donors' samples. The CDR3, as DNA: TGTGCCAGTAGTATAGCTGACAGACAAGAGACCCAGTACTTC. Protein sequence: CASSIADRQETQYF.